The 28 T cell receptor beta chains in this list originate from one sample, sequenced in a study of shared clonotypes between healthy human individuals. Using immunoSEQ multiplex PCR, the repertoire was profiled, and TCRdb retains in-frame clones only, with some absent. This table holds roughly 2.2 million clones, approximately 93% found once. The sample comprised naive CD4+ T cells from PBMCs. Subset of the sample: CD45RA+ positively selected. The receptor set was obtained from a young man in good health. Some clones in this sample may be carry-over from other donors' samples.

As for this clone: Other DNA variants within this sample encode the same CDR3. The rearrangement joins TRBV5-1 to TRBJ2-1; the match to TRBD1 covers 11 bases. This CDR3 has 15 amino acids. CDR1 and CDR2 from the germline V gene are SGHRS and YFSETQ. Unmatched junction bases numbered 2, after V lost 4 bases and J lost 2 bases. CDR3 DNA: TGCGCCAGCAGCCCGGGACAGGGGGCCTACAATGAGCAGTTCTTC. It codes for CASSPGQGAYNEQFF.

This rearrangement joins TRBV6-5 to TRBJ2-5; perhaps TRBD2 as D (5 bases). Germline CDR1 and CDR2: MNHEY and SVGAGI. This CDR3 spans 13 amino acids. V dropped 6 bases and J dropped 3 bases, with 11 bases sitting between them. CDR3 DNA sequence: TGTGCCAGCAGACGACACGGGAAAGAGACCCAGTACTTC. Translating gives CASRRHGKETQYF.

The chain has TRBV7-9 and TRBJ2-7; D gene ambiguous. Trimming pared 0 bases from V and 6 bases from J, leaving 18 bases between. CDR3 length: 16 residues. The germline gives CDR1 SEHNR, CDR2 FQNEAQ (reference sequence). The DNA of the CDR3 is TGTGCCAGCAGCTTAGCGGCCCCCGCCATGGCTCGCGAGCAGTACTTC. Amino acids: CASSLAAPAMAREQYF.

DNA for the CDR3: TGTGCCAGCATCGACCGCGCTAACTATGGCTACACCTTC. Residues: CASIDRANYGYTF. This chain uses TRBV6-4 with TRBJ1-2; the D is unclear. Germline V lookup: CDR1 MRHNA, CDR2 SNTAGT. CDR3 length: 13 amino acids. V gave up 7 bases and J gave up 0 bases, with 9 bases separating them.

This chain links TRBV5-1 with TRBJ2-1; 8 bases match TRBD2. After removal of 4 bases from V and 7 bases from J, the junction contained 10 bases not matched to a gene. The CDR3 extends over 15 amino acids. The germline V gene has CDR1 SGHRS and CDR2 YFSETQ. For the CDR3, the DNA is TGCGCCAGCAGCGGAATAGCGGGATCATGGAATGAGCAGTTCTTC. As protein: CASSGIAGSWNEQFF. Full variable domain (missing parts from reference TRBV5-1 and TRBJ2-1): KAGVTQTPRYLIKTRGQQVTLSCSPISGHRSVSWYQQTPGQGLQFLFEYFSETQRNKGNFPGRFSGRQFSNSRSEMNVSTLELGDSALYLCASSGIAGSWNEQFFGPGTRLTVL.

This clone occurred once. CDR3 residues: CASSIQRNTGELFF. The CDR3 coding sequence is TGTGCCAGTAGTATACAGAGGAACACCGGGGAGCTGTTTTTT. This chain links TRBV19 with TRBJ2-2; no definite D call. Trimming pared 2 bases from V and 1 base from J, leaving 5 bases between. Germline-derived CDR1 and CDR2 are LNHDA and SQIVND (reference sequence). The CDR3 runs to 14 residues.

A single count supports this clone. Other DNA variants within this sample encode the same CDR3. V usage is TRBV11-2 and J usage is TRBJ1-2, with TRBD1 identical over 7 bases. After removal of 6 bases from V and 3 bases from J, the junction contained 4 bases not matched to a gene. CDR1 SGHAT and CDR2 FQNNGV come from the germline V gene. CDR3 length: 13 amino acids. The DNA for the CDR3 is TGTGCCAGCAGTTCCGGGACAGACTATGGCTACACCTTC. Residues: CASSSGTDYGYTF.

The CDR3 DNA follows: TGTGCCAGCAGTGGATTATTGAAGCGTCCGTCTCAAGAGACCCAGTACTTC. Translating it yields CASSGLLKRPSQETQYF. The chain is built from TRBV2 and TRBJ2-5; D uncertain. Germline assignment: CDR1 SNHLY and CDR2 FYNNEI. The CDR3 runs to 17 residues. V lost 4 bases and J 2 bases, leaving 20 bases between the germline ends. Complete variable domain (other parts from reference TRBV2 and TRBJ2-5): EPEVTQTPSHQVTQMGQEVILRCVPISNHLYFYWYRQILGQKVEFLVSFYNNEISEKSEIFDDQFSVERPDGSNFTLKIRSTKLEDSAMYFCASSGLLKRPSQETQYFGPGTRLLVL.

The genes are TRBV11-1 and TRBJ1-1; possibly TRBD1 for D (5 bases). V was shortened by 1 base and J by 1 base, with 10 bases between the two germline ends. CDR1 is SGHAT, CDR2 FQDESV, per germline (reference sequence). The CDR3 runs 15 residues. The CDR3 spells CASSLVRGRNTEAFF. The CDR3 DNA is TGTGCCAGCAGCTTAGTCCGGGGGAGGAACACTGAAGCTTTCTTT.

The CDR3 reads CASSIRGEQYF. In DNA, the CDR3 is TGTGCCAGCAGCATAAGGGGCGAGCAGTACTTC. The rearrangement uses TRBV5-5 and TRBJ2-7, with D possibly TRBD1 on 5 matching bases. The CDR3 runs 11 residues. Trimming removed 4 bases from V and 6 bases from J, with 8 bases in between. Germline V gives CDR1 SGHKS, CDR2 YYEKEE (reference sequence). The whole variable domain, remainder taken from reference TRBV5-5 and TRBJ2-7, is DAGVTQSPTHLIKTRGQQVTLRCSPISGHKSVSWYQQVLGQGPQFIFQYYEKEERGRGNFPDRFSARQFPNYSSELNVNALLLGDSALYLCASSIRGEQYFGPGTRLTVT.

The V and J genes are TRBV27 and TRBJ2-6; D unclear. There are 18 residues in the CDR3. The V gene lost 10 bases and the J gene lost 0 bases, with 22 bases spanning the gap. The germline CDR1 and CDR2 sequences are MNHEY and SMNVEV (reference sequence). The CDR3 spells CANYTDEWGLSGANVLTF. CDR3 nucleotides: TGTGCCAACTACACAGATGAATGGGGTCTCTCTGGGGCCAACGTCCTGACTTTC. Filled out from reference TRBV27 and TRBJ2-6, the complete variable domain reads EAQVTQNPRYLITVTGKKLTVTCSQNMNHEYMSWYRQDPGLGLRQIYYSMNVEVTDKGDVPEGYKVSRKEKRNFPLILESPSPNQTSLYFCANYTDEWGLSGANVLTFGAGSRLTVL.

The gene calls are TRBV28 and TRBJ2-4; D is undetermined. V was cut by 0 bases and J by 0 bases, with 9 bases left in between. Germline loops: CDR1 MDHEN, CDR2 SYDVKM. There are 16 residues in the CDR3. As DNA, the CDR3 is TGTGCCAGCAGTTTATGGCCCAGGCTAGCCAAAAACATTCAGTACTTC. Its protein product is CASSLWPRLAKNIQYF.

This clone was counted a few times. The junction departs from germline at one end; a sequencing error may be responsible. Other DNA sequences in this sample translate to the same CDR3. This chain joins TRBV20-1 and TRBJ1-5; D may be TRBD1 (5 bases). The length of the CDR3 is 11 residues. CDR1 and CDR2 (germline): DFQATT, SNEGSKA (reference sequence). CDR3 region: CSARGDQPQHF. Written as DNA, the CDR3 is TGCAGTGCAAGAGGGGATCAGCCCCAGCATTTT.

V gene TRBV27 combines with J gene TRBJ1-2, with TRBD1 matching over 7 bases. The J segment lost 7 bases and the V segment lost 5 bases, leaving 13 bases of the junction unmatched. Germline V gives CDR1 MNHEY, CDR2 SMNVEV (reference sequence). This CDR3 is 15 amino acids long. CDR3 residues: CASSANPGQSFGYTF. CDR3 DNA sequence: TGTGCCAGCAGTGCGAACCCGGGACAGTCGTTTGGCTACACCTTC.

The J gene is TRBJ1-1, the V gene TRBV15, with D perhaps matching TRBD1 (5 bases). Germline-derived CDR1 and CDR2 are LNHNV and YYDKDF (reference sequence). Trimming stripped 3 bases from V and 0 bases from J, with 11 bases between. The CDR3 runs 15 residues. The CDR3 DNA reads TGTGCCACCAGCAGGACAGTCGCCATGAACACTGAAGCTTTCTTT. Translated, it gives CATSRTVAMNTEAFF. The whole variable domain, filled in from reference TRBV15 and TRBJ1-1, reads DAMVIQNPRYQVTQFGKPVTLSCSQTLNHNVMYWYQQKSSQAPKLLFHYYDKDFNNEADTPDNFQSRRPNTSFCFLDIRSPGLGDTAMYLCATSRTVAMNTEAFFGQGTRLTVV.

The rearrangement uses TRBV2 and TRBJ1-5; D unclear. Germline V lookup: CDR1 SNHLY, CDR2 FYNNEI. The CDR3 contains 14 residues. Trimming stripped 6 bases from V and 0 bases from J, with 9 bases between. The CDR3 spells CASSPVYSNQPQHF. CDR3 nucleotides: TGTGCCAGCAGCCCCGTGTATAGCAATCAGCCCCAGCATTTT.

The CDR3 bases are TGCGCCAGCAGAAACACAGGCGCAGATACGCAGTATTTT. Protein: CASRNTGADTQYF. The chain links TRBV10-1 to TRBJ2-3, with a tentative D call TRBD1 (5 bases). The CDR3 totals 13 residues. V lost 6 bases, J lost 4 bases, and 11 bases lay in between. Per the germline V gene, CDR1 is WNHNN and CDR2 is SYGVQD (reference sequence).

This rearrangement joins TRBV4-2 to TRBJ2-1; 12 bases are a match to TRBD2. Unmatched junction bases numbered 4, after V lost 4 bases and J lost 0 bases. This CDR3 has 17 residues. CDR1 and CDR2 from the germline V gene are LGHNA and YNFKEQ. This CDR3 is CASSPTTSGGSYNEQFF. Here the CDR3 DNA reads TGTGCCAGCAGCCCGACGACTAGCGGGGGCTCCTACAATGAGCAGTTCTTC.

The J gene is TRBJ1-2, the V gene TRBV13; tentatively, D is TRBD1 (6 bases). The CDR3 extends over 15 amino acids. The germline V gene has CDR1 PRHDT and CDR2 FYEKMQ (reference sequence). V was trimmed by 6 bases and J by 1 base, leaving 15 bases between them. CDR3 in DNA: TGTGCCAGCAGTCCCGGACAGAGCGTTAACTATGGCTACACCTTC. Its translation is CASSPGQSVNYGYTF.

The J gene is TRBJ2-3, the V gene TRBV12-5; D is perhaps TRBD1 (5 bases). Looked up from germline, CDR1 is LGHNT and CDR2 is FRNRAP. The V end lost 5 bases, the J end lost 3 bases, and 12 bases lay between the germline ends. The CDR3 consists of 14 residues. This chain's CDR3 is CASGVGPGTDTQYF. Written as DNA, the CDR3 is TGTGCTAGTGGTGTCGGTCCAGGGACAGATACGCAGTATTTT.

In this sample, this clone turned up a few times. This chain uses TRBV2 with TRBJ1-1, with D perhaps TRBD1 (6 bases). CDR3 length: 14 amino acids. From germline, CDR1 is SNHLY and CDR2 FYNNEI. V dropped 6 bases and J dropped 5 bases, with 16 bases sitting between them. CDR3 coding DNA: TGTGCCAGCAGCCACGACACAGGGTTGACTGAAGCTTTCTTT. Translated: CASSHDTGLTEAFF. Variable domain in full (rest from reference TRBV2 and TRBJ1-1): EPEVTQTPSHQVTQMGQEVILRCVPISNHLYFYWYRQILGQKVEFLVSFYNNEISEKSEIFDDQFSVERPDGSNFTLKIRSTKLEDSAMYFCASSHDTGLTEAFFGQGTRLTVV.

This clone was seen only a few times. The same CDR3 also results from other DNA sequences found in this sample. The chain has TRBV10-3 and TRBJ1-5; D unclear. Looked up from germline, CDR1 is ENHRY and CDR2 is SYGVKD. V was clipped by 3 bases and J by 5 bases, with 8 bases between them. The CDR3 has 13 amino acids. CDR3: CAISESRDQPQHF. Here the CDR3 DNA reads TGTGCCATCAGTGAATCAAGGGATCAGCCCCAGCATTTT.

V and J are TRBV6-1 and TRBJ1-5, with D hard to call. CDR1 MNHNS and CDR2 SASEGT come from the germline V gene. V dropped 3 bases and J dropped 2 bases, with 8 bases sitting between them. The CDR3 covers 14 residues. CDR3 bases: TGTGCCAGCAGTGACGGGAGAGGCAATCAGCCCCAGCATTTT. Translating it yields CASSDGRGNQPQHF.

The rearrangement uses TRBV7-2 and TRBJ1-3, with TRBD1 matching 9 bases. Germline V lookup: CDR1 SGHTA, CDR2 FQGNSA. This CDR3 has 14 residues. Trimming took 5 bases from V and 8 from J; bases not matched to a gene: 7. The CDR3 protein is CASSILGQGDTIYF. CDR3 DNA: TGTGCCAGCAGCATACTGGGACAGGGTGACACCATATATTTT.

The chain employs TRBV7-9 and TRBJ1-1; unclear D gene. Germline V CDR1 and CDR2: SEHNR, FQNEAQ (reference sequence). The CDR3 runs 15 residues. V lost 5 bases and J 0 bases, leaving 13 bases between the germline ends. The CDR3 nucleotides are TGTGCCAGCAGCCTACAGACCGGTTTGAACACTGAAGCTTTCTTT. The encoded protein is CASSLQTGLNTEAFF.

V gene TRBV5-1 combines with J gene TRBJ2-6; D not resolved. The V end lost 3 bases, the J end lost 4 bases, and 11 bases lay between the germline ends. The germline CDR1 and CDR2 sequences are SGHRS and YFSETQ. CDR3 size: 15 residues. This chain's CDR3 is CASSSAGYGANVLTF. CDR3 bases: TGCGCCAGCAGCTCGGCTGGGTACGGGGCCAACGTCCTGACTTTC.

On this clone: The same CDR3 can be traced to other DNA sequences in this sample. The chain carries TRBV5-8 and TRBJ2-3; tentative D call: TRBD2 (5 bases). The CDR3 has 13 amino acids. V was clipped by 1 base and J by 3 bases, with 6 bases between them. Germline-derived CDR1 and CDR2 are SGHTS and YDEGEE. In nucleotides, the CDR3 is TGTGCCAGCAGCTTGAGAGGGACAGATACGCAGTATTTT. This encodes CASSLRGTDTQYF.

The rearrangement links TRBV14 to TRBJ2-1, with TRBD2 matching over 13 bases. The ends lost 4 bases at V and 3 bases at J; junction bases unmatched: 9. Germline CDR1 is SGHDN and CDR2 is FVKESK. The CDR3 has 18 amino acids. The CDR3 sequence is CASSPRLGLAGNYNEQFF. The CDR3 region has the DNA TGTGCCAGCAGCCCCAGGTTGGGACTAGCGGGAAACTACAATGAGCAGTTCTTC.